This TCR beta chain was documented in a study of T-cell reconstitution after alpha-beta-depleted transplantation in children. Whole-study findings and limits: At the one-year point after transplant, T-cell counts and TCRbeta diversity were found to come mostly from T cells that had been newly produced. The study reportedly traced alpha-beta T cells about two months after transplant to several hundred expanded graft clones.

Unique molecular identifiers were used to barcode this TCRbeta library. TCRdb re-derived calls from the PCR reads in MiXCR, one entry per CDR3 protein. The table lists 900,000 or so distinct CDR3 sequences, less than 20% of them singletons. Germline V CDR1 and CDR2: MGHRA, YSYEKL. The CDR3 loop spans 17 amino acids. V lost 3 bases to trimming and J lost 4 bases; unmatched junction nucleotides: 5. Only a few counts were recorded for this clonotype. What it binds is unknown. This specimen was PBMCs, mostly from graft donor cells, taken 360 days after TCRalphabeta/CD19-depleted stem cell transplant. V and J are TRBV4-1 and TRBJ2-1, with 14 bases fitting TRBD2. The sequence came from a male patient aged 10 to 17 who had a stem cell transplant for acute lymphoblastic leukemia, so the T cells may come from the graft donor. CDR3 DNA sequence: TGCGCCAGCAGCCACGGACTAGCGGGAGGTCCGTACAATGAGCAGTTCTTC. Amino acids: CASSHGLAGGPYNEQFF.